The T cell receptor (beta chain) under discussion was sequenced for a study of shared clonotypes between healthy human individuals. TCRdb's copy holds only in-frame clones and misses some; the assay was immunoSEQ multiplex PCR. This sample has around 2,000,000 clones, with approximately 95% found just once. CD45RO-negative CD8 cells positively selected for CCR7 made up the naive population, which excluded terminally differentiated effector memory CD45RA+ cells. The germline V gene encodes CDR1 GTSNPN and CDR2 SVGIG (reference sequence). This CDR3 is 14 amino acids long. V usage is TRBV30 and J usage is TRBJ2-1; 11 bases are shared with TRBD1. The sample was naive CD8+ T cells sorted from blood. The origin of this receptor is a man between 18 and 29 years old in good health. CDR3 loop: CASTGTGGYNEQFF. The DNA of the CDR3 is TGTGCTTCAACCGGGACAGGGGGATACAATGAGCAGTTCTTC.